This paragraph covers one TCR beta chain sequence. Its antigen is unknown. Together with a sample-barcoded 5' primer, a J-beta primer mix was included in a second PCR lasting about 7 to 11 cycles. Each TCR beta cDNA got a 12-nucleotide random molecular identifier. TCRdb called the 5' RACE reads again in MiXCR, with one record for every CDR3 protein. The table has 1 million to 1.2 million distinct CDR3 sequences, 30% to 40% seen once. The sample comes from a study of blood T cells in healthy people across ages. Regarding the study as a whole: Whereas aged donors had fewer naive CD4+ cells, long-lived donors had more of them and higher diversity.

Healthy Caucasians from Russia aged about 6 to 90 served as donors. Sample: blood. The origin of this receptor is a man aged 18 to 29 in good health.

CDR3 sequence: CASSTRRGTGQEAQYF. The CDR3 coding sequence is TGTGCCAGCAGTACCCGGAGGGGGACAGGTCAGGAGGCCCAGTACTTC. The rearrangement uses TRBV5-5 and TRBJ2-7, with TRBD1 matching 8 bases. Per germline, CDR1 SGHKS and CDR2 YYEKEE (reference sequence). The J segment lost 10 bases and the V segment lost 5 bases, leaving 20 bases of the junction unmatched. CDR3 length: 16 residues.